The 30 T cell receptor beta chains reported below all come from one sample, sequenced in a study of T cell responses to AZD1222 COVID-19 vaccine. Produced via immunoSEQ multiplex PCR; TCRdb's table is partial and in-frame only. The table lists some 69,000 clones, approximately 87% of them singletons, with more than 20% in the top ten. Specimen: peripheral blood, collected 28 days after the second AZD1222 dose. Every receptor here comes from an adult who received the AZD1222 COVID-19 vaccine.

The chain employs TRBV7-6 and TRBJ2-2, with D tentatively TRBD2 (6 bases). CDR3 length: 16 residues. The V and J ends lost 5 bases and 1 base respectively, with 14 bases between them. The germline gives CDR1 SGHVS, CDR2 FNYEAQ. CDR3 sequence: CASSREAWGNTGELFF. For the CDR3, the DNA is TGTGCCAGCAGCAGGGAGGCCTGGGGGAACACCGGGGAGCTGTTTTTT.

This clone was seen once. This chain connects TRBV9 to TRBJ1-4; no clear D. The ends were cut back, 4 bases at V and 5 bases at J, with 9 bases in the middle. This CDR3 is 13 amino acids long. Per germline, CDR1 SGDLS and CDR2 YYNGEE. The CDR3 DNA follows: TGTGCCAGCAGCACCAGTTACAATGAAAAACTGTTTTTT. Its translation: CASSTSYNEKLFF. Drawing the rest from reference TRBV9 and TRBJ1-4, the complete variable domain is DSGVTQTPKHLITATGQRVTLRCSPRSGDLSVYWYQQSLDQGLQFLIQYYNGEERAKGNILERFSAQQFPDLHSELNLSSLELGDSALYFCASSTSYNEKLFFGSGTQLSVL.

The chain uses TRBV25-1 and TRBJ2-6, with a tentative D call TRBD2 (6 bases). Germline loops: CDR1 MGHDK, CDR2 SYGVNS. Trimming took 6 bases from V and 0 from J, leaving 12 bases between them. The CDR3 contains 16 residues. In DNA, the CDR3 is TGTGCCAGCAGCCGGGGACTGAACTCTGGGGCCAACGTCCTGACTTTC. Residues: CASSRGLNSGANVLTF.

The chain is built from TRBV6-1 and TRBJ1-1, with D uncertain. The germline V gene encodes CDR1 MNHNS and CDR2 SASEGT. The length of the CDR3 is 13 residues. V gave up 0 bases and J gave up 8 bases, with 10 bases separating them. CDR3 bases: TGTGCCAGCAGTGAAGCGTGGGCGGGCGAAGCTTTCTTT. This translates into CASSEAWAGEAFF.

V gene TRBV18 combines with J gene TRBJ1-3, with 7 nucleotides matching TRBD1. CDR3 size: 19 residues. Germline-derived CDR1 and CDR2 are KGHSH and LQKENI. Trimming removed 4 bases from V and 0 bases from J; junction bases left unmatched: 15. CDR3 nucleotide sequence: TGTGCCAGCTCACTCCGACAGGGAGGCACCAACCCCTCTGGAAACACCATATATTTT. This sequence encodes CASSLRQGGTNPSGNTIYF.

The genes are TRBV10-2 and TRBJ2-2; TRBD2 matches 11 bases. The trim removed 4 bases at V and 2 bases at J, leaving 6 bases unmatched. CDR1 WSHSY and CDR2 SAAADI come from the germline V gene. The CDR3 extends over 17 amino acids. The CDR3 loop reads CASSAIAGGPNTGELFF. CDR3 in DNA: TGCGCCAGCAGTGCCATAGCGGGAGGGCCCAACACCGGGGAGCTGTTTTTT.

The chain couples TRBV19 to TRBJ1-2; D gene uncertain. Germline-derived CDR1 and CDR2 are LNHDA and SQIVND (reference sequence). The CDR3 spans 14 residues. The V and J ends lost 9 bases and 4 bases respectively, with 18 bases between them. This CDR3 reads CASRDGGVLYGYTF. The CDR3 DNA follows: TGTGCCAGCAGAGATGGAGGAGTTCTCTATGGCTACACCTTC.

The rearrangement links TRBV6-5 to TRBJ2-3; 7 nucleotides agree with TRBD2. Per germline, CDR1 MNHEY and CDR2 SVGAGI. The junction had 10 bases not matched to a gene; V was cut back by 7 bases and J by 3 bases. The CDR3 has 15 residues. CDR3 sequence: CASTLPASGTDTQYF. CDR3 DNA: TGTGCCAGCACCCTCCCAGCTAGCGGAACAGATACGCAGTATTTT.

This clone is a singleton in its sample. The gene calls are TRBV7-2 and TRBJ1-2; 10 positions agree with TRBD1. With 2 bases clipped from V and 5 bases from J, the junction kept 5 bases outside the gene matches. Germline V gene data show CDR1 as SGHTA and CDR2 as FQGNSA. CDR3 length equals 15 residues. The CDR3 spells CASSLNPGQGYGYTF. In nucleotides, the CDR3 is TGTGCCAGCAGCTTAAATCCGGGACAGGGGTATGGCTACACCTTC.

In DNA, the CDR3 is TGTGCCAGCAGCTTAGGGGTGGGGTCCAACTATGGCTACACCTTC. It yields the protein CASSLGVGSNYGYTF. V gene TRBV7-9 combines with J gene TRBJ1-2; D uncertain. CDR3 length equals 15 residues. Germline V gene sequence: CDR1 SEHNR, CDR2 FQNEAQ (reference sequence). Deletions cut 1 base from V and 2 bases from J, with 11 bases between.

V and J are TRBV5-6 and TRBJ2-1, with D perhaps assigned TRBD1 or TRBD2 (6 bases each). V was pared by 4 bases and J by 0 bases, with 14 bases between. This CDR3 is 16 amino acids long. The germline V gene encodes CDR1 SGHDT and CDR2 YYEEEE. The CDR3 DNA follows: TGTGCCAGCAGCCCCCTCCCGGGGGCCTCCTACAATGAGCAGTTCTTC. Translation gives CASSPLPGASYNEQFF.

The chain employs TRBV12-3 or TRBV12-4 and TRBJ2-3, with 14 nucleotides matching TRBD2. The CDR3 spans 13 residues. The J segment lost 8 bases and the V segment lost 8 bases, leaving 3 bases of the junction unmatched. CDR3 bases: TGTGCCAGCGGGACTAGCGGGAGAGGTACGCAGTATTTT. This gives the protein CASGTSGRGTQYF.

V and J are TRBV7-9 and TRBJ2-5; D is unclear. Trimming took off 0 bases at V and 4 bases at J, with 9 bases between the two ends. Germline CDR1 SEHNR, CDR2 FQNEAQ (reference sequence). The CDR3 is 14 amino acids. This CDR3 is CASSLARSAETQYF. The CDR3 DNA follows: TGTGCCAGCAGCTTAGCGCGCTCGGCAGAGACCCAGTACTTC.

The gene calls are TRBV19 and TRBJ2-5, with 8 nucleotides matching TRBD2. V was pared by 7 bases and J by 6 bases, with 16 bases of the junction left unmatched. The CDR3 runs 16 residues. Germline V lookup: CDR1 LNHDA, CDR2 SQIVND (reference sequence). In DNA form, the CDR3 reads TGTGCCAGTACCCCTTCATCGGGGGGGCTGGGGAAGACCCAGTACTTC. Protein: CASTPSSGGLGKTQYF.

This chain connects TRBV6-5 to TRBJ1-1, with no clear D. The CDR3 sequence is 15 residues long. Germline lookup yields CDR1 MNHEY and CDR2 SVGAGI. The V end was cut by 5 bases, the J end by 1 base, with 14 bases between. The CDR3 sequence is CASSLLAATNTEAFF. CDR3 in DNA: TGTGCCAGCAGTCTTCTGGCAGCGACGAACACTGAAGCTTTCTTT.

The V call is TRBV5-4, the J call TRBJ2-5; tentatively, D is TRBD1 or TRBD2 (6 bases each). The CDR3 runs to 16 residues. V was clipped by 4 bases and J by 1 base, with 17 bases between them. In germline, CDR1 is SGHNT, CDR2 YYREEE (reference sequence). CDR3 protein: CASSPGGLRIQETQYF. For the CDR3, the DNA is TGTGCCAGCAGCCCCGGGGGCCTACGCATCCAAGAGACCCAGTACTTC.

In this sample, this clone turned up a few times. The chain uses TRBV9 and TRBJ2-2; TRBD2 is a possible D gene (7 bases). Germline V gene lookup returns CDR1 SGDLS and CDR2 YYNGEE. Deletions cut 0 bases from V and 0 bases from J, with 9 bases between. The length of the CDR3 is 16 residues. This CDR3 is CASSVAGGPNTGELFF. CDR3 nucleotide sequence: TGTGCCAGCAGCGTAGCGGGGGGCCCGAACACCGGGGAGCTGTTTTTT.

The chain is built from TRBV10-1 and TRBJ1-2, with D hard to call. Germline V lookup: CDR1 WNHNN, CDR2 SYGVQD (reference sequence). With 2 bases removed from V and 0 bases from J, the gap between germline ends came to 4 bases. The CDR3 loop spans 13 amino acids. The CDR3 spells CASSELTNYGYTF. The CDR3 coding sequence is TGCGCCAGCAGTGAGCTGACTAACTATGGCTACACCTTC.

The genes are TRBV12-5 and TRBJ2-3; the D gene is possibly TRBD1 (6 bases). Germline V CDR1 and CDR2: LGHNT, FRNRAP. The CDR3 is made up of 13 amino acids. Trimming took 8 bases from V and 5 from J, leaving 14 bases between them. The chain's CDR3 is CASSVRGRDTQYF. In DNA form, the CDR3 reads TGTGCTAGTTCGGTCAGGGGAAGAGATACGCAGTATTTT.

The chain joins TRBV6-6 to TRBJ2-7; D may be TRBD1 (5 bases). Germline CDR1 and CDR2: MNHNY and SVGAGI (reference sequence). V was pared by 2 bases and J by 4 bases, with 6 bases between. The CDR3 loop spans 12 amino acids. CDR3 region: CASSYTGYEQYF. As DNA, the CDR3 is TGTGCCAGCAGTTACACAGGTTACGAGCAGTACTTC.

This chain links TRBV28 with TRBJ1-2; a possible D gene is TRBD1 (5 bases). V lost 6 bases and J lost 4, with 15 bases in between. The germline gives CDR1 MDHEN, CDR2 SYDVKM. The CDR3 is 14 residues long. For the CDR3, the DNA is TGTGCCAGCAGCGGGGCTGACCATTCCTATGGCTACACCTTC. Translated: CASSGADHSYGYTF.

Only a few counts were recorded for this clone. This chain uses TRBV2 with TRBJ1-6, with D unresolved. V was clipped by 10 bases and J by 14 bases, with 12 bases between them. CDR3 size: 10 residues. Germline CDR1 SNHLY, CDR2 FYNNEI. The chain's CDR3 is CATGVTALHF. The DNA for the CDR3 is TGTGCCACCGGAGTCACTGCCCTCCACTTT.

The chain couples TRBV6-5 to TRBJ1-6, with a weak D call TRBD1 (5 bases). Per the germline V gene, CDR1 is MNHEY and CDR2 is SVGAGI. The V end lost 0 bases, the J end lost 5 bases, and 8 bases lay between the germline ends. The CDR3 covers 15 residues. In DNA form, the CDR3 reads TGTGCCAGCAGTTACTCGGGACGGAATAATTCACCCCTCCACTTT. Its protein is CASSYSGRNNSPLHF.

V usage is TRBV7-9 and J usage is TRBJ2-2; maybe TRBD1 (5 bases). V was pared by 1 base and J by 0 bases, with 9 bases between. Looked up from germline, CDR1 is SEHNR and CDR2 is FQNEAQ (reference sequence). CDR3 length equals 16 residues. CDR3 amino acids: CASSLDAGTNTGELFF. In DNA form, the CDR3 reads TGTGCCAGCAGCTTAGACGCAGGGACGAACACCGGGGAGCTGTTTTTT. The variable domain in full, completed from reference TRBV7-9 and TRBJ2-2, reads DTGVSQNPRHKITKRGQNVTFRCDPISEHNRLYWYRQTLGQGPEFLTYFQNEAQLEKSRLLSDRFSAERPKGSFSTLEIQRTEQGDSAMYLCASSLDAGTNTGELFFGEGSRLTVL.

J is TRBJ1-2 and V is TRBV3-1 (or the pseudogene TRBV3-2); 12 nucleotides match TRBD1. This CDR3 has 17 amino acids. V was clipped by 1 base and J by 3 bases; unmatched bases: 6. Germline CDR1 LGHDT, CDR2 YNNKEL (reference sequence). CDR3 coding DNA: TGTGCCAGCAGCCAAGGCCCGGGACAGGGGGCTGACTATGGCTACACCTTC. This sequence encodes CASSQGPGQGADYGYTF.

The V and J genes are TRBV10-3 and TRBJ1-3; D is undetermined. The CDR3 contains 13 residues. Germline values: CDR1 ENHRY, CDR2 SYGVKD. The ends were cut back, 6 bases at V and 0 bases at J, with 6 bases in the middle. The CDR3 bases are TGTGCCATCAGGTTTATCTCTGGAAACACCATATATTTT. Residues: CAIRFISGNTIYF.

This clone was picked up one time. The chain links TRBV5-4 to TRBJ2-7, with 7 bases that match TRBD1. The trim removed 3 bases at V and 7 bases at J, leaving 4 bases unmatched. CDR1 is SGHNT and CDR2 is YYREEE in the germline V gene (reference sequence). The CDR3 runs to 12 residues. DNA of the CDR3: TGTGCCAGCAGCTACGGGACAGCGGAGCAGTACTTC. Translating it yields CASSYGTAEQYF.

The rearrangement links TRBV5-5 to TRBJ1-5, with D possibly matching TRBD1 (6 bases). The V end lost 6 bases, the J end lost 2 bases, and 12 bases lay between the germline ends. Germline V lookup: CDR1 SGHKS, CDR2 YYEKEE (reference sequence). This CDR3 spans 14 amino acids. The CDR3 DNA follows: TGTGCCAGCACCGCAGGGGCCGGCAATCAGCCCCAGCATTTT. Protein: CASTAGAGNQPQHF.

CDR3 amino acids: CASSFRGTGEKLFF. Written as DNA, the CDR3 is TGCGCCAGCAGCTTCCGGGGGACTGGAGAAAAACTGTTTTTT. This rearrangement joins TRBV5-1 to TRBJ1-4, with D tentatively TRBD1 (5 bases). Trimming shortened V by 2 bases and J by 8 bases, and 13 bases separated the two germline ends. The CDR3 has 14 residues. In germline, CDR1 is SGHRS, CDR2 YFSETQ.

This CDR3 is CASSPGGLYEQYF. CDR3 in DNA: TGTGCCAGCAGCCCCGGGGGCCTTTACGAGCAGTACTTC. The chain uses TRBV3-1 (or the pseudogene TRBV3-2) and TRBJ2-7; either TRBD1 or TRBD2 may fit D (6 bases each). The CDR3 length is 13 residues. Trimming removed 4 bases from V and 4 bases from J, with 11 bases in between. The germline V gene encodes CDR1 LGHDT and CDR2 YNNKEL (reference sequence).